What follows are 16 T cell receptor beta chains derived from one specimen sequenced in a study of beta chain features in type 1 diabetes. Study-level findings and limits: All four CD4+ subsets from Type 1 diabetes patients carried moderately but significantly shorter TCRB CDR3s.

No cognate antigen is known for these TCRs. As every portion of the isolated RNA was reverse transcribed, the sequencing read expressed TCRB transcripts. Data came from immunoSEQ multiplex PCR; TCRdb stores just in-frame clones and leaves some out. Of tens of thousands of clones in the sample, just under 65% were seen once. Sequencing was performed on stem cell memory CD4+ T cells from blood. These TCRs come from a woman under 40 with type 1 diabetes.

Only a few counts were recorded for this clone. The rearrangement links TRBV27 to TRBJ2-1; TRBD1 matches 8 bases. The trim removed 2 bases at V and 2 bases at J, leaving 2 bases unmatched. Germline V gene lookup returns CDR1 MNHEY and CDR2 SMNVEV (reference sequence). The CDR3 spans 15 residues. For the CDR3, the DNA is TGTGCCAGCAGTTTACAGGGGGCAGCCTACAATGAGCAGTTCTTC. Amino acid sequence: CASSLQGAAYNEQFF.

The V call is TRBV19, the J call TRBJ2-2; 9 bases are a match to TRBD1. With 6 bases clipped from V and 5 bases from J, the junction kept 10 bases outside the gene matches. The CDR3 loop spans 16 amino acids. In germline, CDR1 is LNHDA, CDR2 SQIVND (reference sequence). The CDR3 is CASSTSGTGSTGELFF. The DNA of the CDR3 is TGTGCCAGTAGCACTTCCGGGACAGGGTCGACCGGGGAGCTGTTTTTT.

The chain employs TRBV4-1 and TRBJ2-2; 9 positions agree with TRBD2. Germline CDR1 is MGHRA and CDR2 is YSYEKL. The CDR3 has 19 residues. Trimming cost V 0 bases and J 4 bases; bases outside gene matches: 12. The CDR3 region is CASSQDPRREGRGTGELFF. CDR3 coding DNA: TGCGCCAGCAGCCAAGATCCTCGGCGGGAGGGCCGGGGCACCGGGGAGCTGTTTTTT.

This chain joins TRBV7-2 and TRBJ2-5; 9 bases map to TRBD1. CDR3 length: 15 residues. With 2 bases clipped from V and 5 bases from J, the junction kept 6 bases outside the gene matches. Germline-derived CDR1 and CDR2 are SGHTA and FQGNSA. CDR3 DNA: TGTGCCAGCAGCTTACCCACAGGGGGCTACGAGACCCAGTACTTC. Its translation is CASSLPTGGYETQYF.

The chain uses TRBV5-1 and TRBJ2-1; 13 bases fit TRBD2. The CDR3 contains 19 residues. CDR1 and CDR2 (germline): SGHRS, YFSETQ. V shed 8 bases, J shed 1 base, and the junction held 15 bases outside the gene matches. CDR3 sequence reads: CASRISGLAGVGSYNEQFF. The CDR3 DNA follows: TGCGCCAGTCGCATATCCGGACTAGCGGGAGTAGGGTCCTACAATGAGCAGTTCTTC.

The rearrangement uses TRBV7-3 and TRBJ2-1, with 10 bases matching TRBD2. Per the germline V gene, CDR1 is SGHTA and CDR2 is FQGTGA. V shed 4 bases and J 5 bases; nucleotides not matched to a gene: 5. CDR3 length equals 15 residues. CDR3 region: CASSSSGSINNEQFF. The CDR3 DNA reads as TGTGCCAGCAGCTCTAGCGGGAGTATCAACAATGAGCAGTTCTTC. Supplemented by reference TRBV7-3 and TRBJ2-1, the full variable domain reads GAGVSQTPSNKVTEKGKYVELRCDPISGHTALYWYRQSLGQGPEFLIYFQGTGAADDSGLPNDRFFAVRPEGSVSTLKIQRTERGDSAVYLCASSSSGSINNEQFFGPGTRLTVL.

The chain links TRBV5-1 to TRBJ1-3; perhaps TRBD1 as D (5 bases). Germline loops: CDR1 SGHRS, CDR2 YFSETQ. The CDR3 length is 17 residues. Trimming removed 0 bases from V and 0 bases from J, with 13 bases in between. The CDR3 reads CASSLEVTGPSGNTIYF. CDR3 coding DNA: TGCGCCAGCAGCTTGGAAGTAACAGGACCCTCTGGAAACACCATATATTTT.

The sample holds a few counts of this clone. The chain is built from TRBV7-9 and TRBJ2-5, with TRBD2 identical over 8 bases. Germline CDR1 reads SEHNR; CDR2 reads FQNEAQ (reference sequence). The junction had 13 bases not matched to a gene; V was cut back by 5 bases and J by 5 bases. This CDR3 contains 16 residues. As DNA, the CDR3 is TGTGCCAGCAGCCCTCTTGCGGCGGGAGGTGCTGAGACCCAGTACTTC. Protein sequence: CASSPLAAGGAETQYF.

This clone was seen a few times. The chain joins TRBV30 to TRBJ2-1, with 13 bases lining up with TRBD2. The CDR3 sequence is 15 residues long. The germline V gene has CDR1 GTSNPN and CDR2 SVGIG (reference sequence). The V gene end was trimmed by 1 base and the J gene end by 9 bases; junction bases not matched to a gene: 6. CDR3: CAWSGGTSGNGEQFF. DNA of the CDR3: TGTGCCTGGAGTGGCGGGACTAGCGGGAACGGTGAGCAGTTCTTC.

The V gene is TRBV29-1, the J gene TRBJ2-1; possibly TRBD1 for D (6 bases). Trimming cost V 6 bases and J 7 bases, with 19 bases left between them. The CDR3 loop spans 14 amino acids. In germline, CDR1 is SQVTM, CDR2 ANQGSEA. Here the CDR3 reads CSVLLPGQSNEQFF. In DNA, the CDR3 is TGCAGCGTGCTACTGCCGGGACAATCGAATGAGCAGTTCTTC.

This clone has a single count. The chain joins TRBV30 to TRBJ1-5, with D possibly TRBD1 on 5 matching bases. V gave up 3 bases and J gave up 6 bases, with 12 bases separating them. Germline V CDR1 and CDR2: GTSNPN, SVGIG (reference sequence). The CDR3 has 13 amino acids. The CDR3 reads CAWSLGGVQPQHF. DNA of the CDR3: TGTGCCTGGAGCTTGGGGGGAGTTCAGCCCCAGCATTTT.

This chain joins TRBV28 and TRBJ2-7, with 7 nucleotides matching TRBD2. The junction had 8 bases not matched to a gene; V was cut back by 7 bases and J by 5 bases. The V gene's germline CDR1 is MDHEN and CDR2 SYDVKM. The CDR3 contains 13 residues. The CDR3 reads CASNLAGDHEQYF. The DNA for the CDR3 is TGTGCCAGCAACCTTGCGGGAGACCACGAGCAGTACTTC.

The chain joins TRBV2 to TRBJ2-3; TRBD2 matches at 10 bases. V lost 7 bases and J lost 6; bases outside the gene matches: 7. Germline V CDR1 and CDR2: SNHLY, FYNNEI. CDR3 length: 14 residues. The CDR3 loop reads CASKASGRSDTQYF. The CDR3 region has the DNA TGTGCCAGCAAGGCTAGCGGGAGATCGGATACGCAGTATTTT.

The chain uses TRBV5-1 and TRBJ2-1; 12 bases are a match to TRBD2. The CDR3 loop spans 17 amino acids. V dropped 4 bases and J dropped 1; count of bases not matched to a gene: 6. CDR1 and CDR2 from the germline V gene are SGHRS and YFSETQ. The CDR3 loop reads CASSPLAGGGSYNEQFF. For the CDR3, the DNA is TGCGCCAGCAGCCCCCTAGCGGGAGGGGGGTCCTACAATGAGCAGTTCTTC.

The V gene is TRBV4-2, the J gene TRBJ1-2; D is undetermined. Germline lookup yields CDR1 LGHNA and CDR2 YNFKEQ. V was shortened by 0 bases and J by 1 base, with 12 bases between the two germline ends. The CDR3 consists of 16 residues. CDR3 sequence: CASSQDLSSINYGYTF. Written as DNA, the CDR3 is TGTGCCAGCAGCCAAGACCTATCGTCGATTAACTATGGCTACACCTTC.

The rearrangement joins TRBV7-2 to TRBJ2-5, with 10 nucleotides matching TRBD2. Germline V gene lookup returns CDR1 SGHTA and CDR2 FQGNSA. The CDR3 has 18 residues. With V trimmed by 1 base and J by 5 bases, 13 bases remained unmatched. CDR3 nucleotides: TGTGCCAGCAGCTTAGTTGCTAGCGGGAGCCCTGCCGGGGAGACCCAGTACTTC. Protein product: CASSLVASGSPAGETQYF.